Listed here is a single T cell receptor (beta chain). Its antigen is not known. The CDR3 is made up of 13 amino acids. V lost 1 base and J 9 bases, leaving 9 bases between the germline ends. Germline V gives CDR1 MGHRA, CDR2 YSYEKL. This entry belongs to a study of regulatory T cells in long-lasting Graves disease. General study findings and limits: Peripheral blood was the sole material, not thyroid tissue. TCR diversity was lower in persistent Graves' patients than in newly diagnosed ones. Sample size was small, which may have lowered accuracy.

Libraries of TCR beta came from iRepertoire HTBI primers plus Arm-PCR of CDR3 regions. A single record per CDR3 protein comes from TCRdb applying MiXCR to the multiplex PCR reads. The sample lists roughly 470,000 distinct CDR3 sequences, less than 25% occurring once. Time point noted: persistent/refractory GD, antithyroid drugs over 5 years with positive TRAb. PBMC RNA was the source of the TCR library. An endocrinology unit in Xi'an, China, supplied the patients. This TCR was sampled from a female donor with Graves disease. The sequencing used peripheral blood mononuclear cells (PBMCs), collected when the disease was refractory, from a patient treated with antithyroid drugs. The V and J genes are TRBV4-1 and TRBJ2-2; TRBD1 might be the D (6 bases). The CDR3 loop is CASSQGQAWELFF. The CDR3 nucleotides are TGCGCCAGCAGCCAAGGACAGGCCTGGGAGCTGTTTTTT.